The rows below give T cell receptor beta chains drawn from one sample of a study of blood T cell repertoires in COVID-19. TCRdb's copy holds only in-frame clones and misses some; the assay was immunoSEQ multiplex PCR. The table lists some 170,000 clones, 75% to 90% of them singletons. The material sequenced was peripheral blood. These receptors originate from a middle-aged woman with COVID-19, enrolled during active disease. Each CDR3 is given with its conserved first and last residue. D genes are given only for firm matches.

length: 13
J: TRBJ1-5
V: TRBV19
D: -
DNA: TGTGCCACAAGACACGTTAGCAATCAGCCCCAGCATTTT
CDR3: CATRHVSNQPQHF

length: 14
J: TRBJ1-2
V: TRBV27
D: TRBD1
DNA: TGTGCCAGCACTTCCCGGGACAGGAACTATGGCTACACCTTC
CDR3: CASTSRDRNYGYTF

length: 12
J: TRBJ1-1
V: TRBV9
D: -
DNA: TGTGCCAGCAGCGAACAGGGTGGGGGCGCTTTCTTT
CDR3: CASSEQGGGAFF

length: 15
J: TRBJ2-7
V: TRBV7-9
D: -
DNA: TGTGCCAGCAGCCCTACCCAGGGGCCCTCCTACGAGCAGTACTTC
CDR3: CASSPTQGPSYEQYF

length: 17
J: TRBJ1-5
V: TRBV6-2/TRBV6-3
D: -
DNA: TGTGCCAGCAGTTACTACTCGAGCGTGACTGGCAATCAGCCCCAGCATTTT
CDR3: CASSYYSSVTGNQPQHF

length: 13
J: TRBJ1-3
V: TRBV6-2/TRBV6-3
D: -
DNA: TGTGCCAGCAGCTCCAGCTCTGGAAACACCATATATTTT
CDR3: CASSSSSGNTIYF

length: 14
J: TRBJ1-5
V: TRBV6-5
D: TRBD1
DNA: TGTGCCAGCAGTTTACAGGGGTTAGGTCAGCCCCAGCATTTT
CDR3: CASSLQGLGQPQHF

length: 20
J: TRBJ1-1
V: TRBV28
D: TRBD1
DNA: TGTGCCAGCAGTTGGGACGTAGCCAATCGACAGGGGGACATGAACACTGAAGCTTTCTTT
CDR3: CASSWDVANRQGDMNTEAFF

length: 15
J: TRBJ2-5
V: TRBV18
D: -
DNA: TGTGCCAGCTCACTCACCCGGGGCGGGAAAGAGACCCAGTACTTC
CDR3: CASSLTRGGKETQYF

length: 15
J: TRBJ2-5
V: TRBV25-1
D: -
DNA: TGTGCCAGCAGTGAATTGAGACAGGGAGGAGAGACCCAGTACTTC
CDR3: CASSELRQGGETQYF

length: 14
J: TRBJ1-4
V: TRBV5-1
D: TRBD1
DNA: TGCGCCAGCAGCTTGGCAGGGGGCCATGAAAAACTGTTTTTT
CDR3: CASSLAGGHEKLFF

length: 13
J: TRBJ1-1
V: TRBV13
D: -
DNA: TGTGCCAGCAGCTTTCGGGGGGCGACTGAAGCTTTCTTT
CDR3: CASSFRGATEAFF

length: 13
J: TRBJ2-5
V: TRBV7-2
D: -
DNA: TGTGCCAGCAAACCCAGGGTTCAGGAGACCCAGTACTTC
CDR3: CASKPRVQETQYF

length: 13
J: TRBJ2-1
V: TRBV11-2
D: -
DNA: TGTGCCAGCAGCTTAGATCGAAACAGTAATCAGTTCTTC
CDR3: CASSLDRNSNQFF

length: 13
J: TRBJ2-2
V: TRBV27
D: TRBD1
DNA: TGTGCCAGCAGCTCGGACAGGGGGAAGTGGCTGTTTTTT
CDR3: CASSSDRGKWLFF

length: 15
J: TRBJ1-2
V: TRBV2
D: -
DNA: TGTGCCAGCAGTGATGGGACTGTTGGAGGCTCCGGCTACACCTTC
CDR3: CASSDGTVGGSGYTF

length: 15
J: TRBJ2-7
V: TRBV5-5
D: -
DNA: TGTGCCAGCAGCACCAGGACGGAGCGGGTGAGGGAGCAGTACTTC
CDR3: CASSTRTERVREQYF

length: 15
J: TRBJ2-7
V: TRBV5-1
D: -
DNA: TGCGCCAGCAGCTTGGCCGATCGGGACACTAGAGTCCAGTACTTC
CDR3: CASSLADRDTRVQYF

length: 14
J: TRBJ2-1
V: TRBV2
D: -
DNA: TGTGCCAGCAGTGACCAGATAGGAGTCCATGAGCAGTTCTTC
CDR3: CASSDQIGVHEQFF

length: 14
J: TRBJ1-2
V: TRBV27
D: -
DNA: TGTGCCAGCAGTTACGGGGGGGTCAACTATGGCTACACCTTC
CDR3: CASSYGGVNYGYTF

length: 15
J: TRBJ2-7
V: TRBV7-2
D: TRBD2
DNA: TGTGCCAGCAGCCAAGGACTAGCGGAGCCCTACGAGCAGTACTTC
CDR3: CASSQGLAEPYEQYF

length: 14
J: TRBJ1-5
V: TRBV19
D: TRBD1
DNA: TGTGCCAGTCAGACAGGGCCAGGGAATCAGCCCCAGCATTTT
CDR3: CASQTGPGNQPQHF

length: 14
J: TRBJ2-2
V: TRBV29-1
D: TRBD1
DNA: TGCAGCGCCCCGGGACAGGGGGACACCGGGGAGCTGTTTTTT
CDR3: CSAPGQGDTGELFF

length: 13
J: TRBJ2-2
V: TRBV19
D: TRBD1
DNA: TGTGCCATACGGGACAGCTACACCGGGGAGCTGTTTTTT
CDR3: CAIRDSYTGELFF

length: 12
J: TRBJ1-2
V: TRBV2
D: TRBD1
DNA: TGTGCCAGCAGAGGGACAGTCTATGGCTACACCTTC
CDR3: CASRGTVYGYTF